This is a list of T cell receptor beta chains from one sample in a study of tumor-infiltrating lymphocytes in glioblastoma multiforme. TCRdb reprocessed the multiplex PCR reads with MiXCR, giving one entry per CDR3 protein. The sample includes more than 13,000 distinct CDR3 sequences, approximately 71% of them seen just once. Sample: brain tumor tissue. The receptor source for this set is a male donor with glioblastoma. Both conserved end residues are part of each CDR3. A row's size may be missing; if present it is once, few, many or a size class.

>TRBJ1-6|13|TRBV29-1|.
CSVTRDRESPLRF
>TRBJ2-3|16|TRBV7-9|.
CASSGPGRLSTDTQYF
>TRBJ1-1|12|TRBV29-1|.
CSARTDYTEAFF
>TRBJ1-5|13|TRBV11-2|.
CASSSLVDSSLLF
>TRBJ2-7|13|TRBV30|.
CAWSGGFTYEQYF
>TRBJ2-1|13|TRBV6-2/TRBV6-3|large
CASSYERVHEQFF
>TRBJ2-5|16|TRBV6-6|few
CASTYGIGRGEETQYF
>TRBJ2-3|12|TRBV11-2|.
CASSWVADTQYF
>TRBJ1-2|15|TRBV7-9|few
CASSSGTASVYGYTF
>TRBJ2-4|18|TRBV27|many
CASSYIRPVPYAKNIQYF
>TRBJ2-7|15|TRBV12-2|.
CASRKKGGPFNEQYF
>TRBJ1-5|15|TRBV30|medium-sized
CAWSVQGLVNQPQHF
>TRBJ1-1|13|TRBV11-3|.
CASSLDGSTEAPF
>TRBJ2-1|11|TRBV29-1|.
CSPRVYGEQFF
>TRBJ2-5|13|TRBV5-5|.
CASSPSSRQAGYF
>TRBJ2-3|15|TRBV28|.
CASGLPSGLTDTQYF
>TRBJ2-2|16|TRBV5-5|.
CASSRVRQGYTGELFF
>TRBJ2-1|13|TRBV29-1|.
CGAPRLADNEQFF
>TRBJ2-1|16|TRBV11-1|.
CASSLDFSGGNNEQFF
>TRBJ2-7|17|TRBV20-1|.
CSDRDDRRSSGSNEQYF
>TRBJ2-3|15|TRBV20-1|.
CSARDKFWGKDTQYF
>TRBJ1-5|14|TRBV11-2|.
CASSLDRVKQPQHF
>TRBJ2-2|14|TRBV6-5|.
CASSYVGTAGELFF
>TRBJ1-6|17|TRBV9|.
CASSVDASPISGSPLHF
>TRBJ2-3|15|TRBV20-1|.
CSAKTSDDGTDTQYF
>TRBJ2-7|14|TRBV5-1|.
CASSTTGTTLEQYF
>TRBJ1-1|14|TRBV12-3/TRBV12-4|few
CASSLSWQNAEAFF
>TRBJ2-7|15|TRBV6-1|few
CASSAETSGSYEQYF
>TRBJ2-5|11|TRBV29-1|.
CSVRPRETQYF
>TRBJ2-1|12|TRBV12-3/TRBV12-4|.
CVSTLGGGEQFF
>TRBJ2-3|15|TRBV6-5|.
CASSIRDRSTDTQYF
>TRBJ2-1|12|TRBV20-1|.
CGARDDDHEQFF
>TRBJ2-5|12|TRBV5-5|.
CANSFEGETQYF
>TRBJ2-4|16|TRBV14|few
CASSQAGHLAKSIQCF
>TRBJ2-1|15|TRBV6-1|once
CASGRVAGGPYEQFF
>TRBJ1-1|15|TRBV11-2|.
CASSLYPHGYTEAFF
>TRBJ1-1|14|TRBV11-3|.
CASSSGQLDTETSF
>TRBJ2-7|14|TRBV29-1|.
CSVVRGQGSYGQYF
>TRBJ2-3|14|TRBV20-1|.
CSATRTSGADTQYF
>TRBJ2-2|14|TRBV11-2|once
CASVGQSYAVELFF
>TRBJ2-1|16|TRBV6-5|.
CASRAGTGLSYNEQFF
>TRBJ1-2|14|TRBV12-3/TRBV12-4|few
CASSPDGPNYGYTF
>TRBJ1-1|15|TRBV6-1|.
CASSPGRELGTEAFF
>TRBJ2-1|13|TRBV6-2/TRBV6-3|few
CASSFRSYNEQFF
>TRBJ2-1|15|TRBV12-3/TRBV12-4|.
CASINIAGADNEQFF
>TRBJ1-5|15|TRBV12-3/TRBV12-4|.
CASSYNTGANQPQHF
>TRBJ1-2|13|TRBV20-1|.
CSARDPGQTTYTF
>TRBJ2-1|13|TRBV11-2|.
CASLEPGWDEQFF
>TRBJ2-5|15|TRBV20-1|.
CSARGLGLVEETRYF
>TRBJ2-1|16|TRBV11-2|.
CASSLVRLDRYNEQFF
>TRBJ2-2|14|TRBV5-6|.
CASSSTRNTGELFF
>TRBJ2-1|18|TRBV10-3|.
CAISDILAGGRSYYEQFF
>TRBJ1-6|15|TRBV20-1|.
CSARWRGPVNLPLHF
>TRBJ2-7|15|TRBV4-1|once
CTSSKDHNIPYEQYF
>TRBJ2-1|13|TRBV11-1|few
CASTWEVANEQFF
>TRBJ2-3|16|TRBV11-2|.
CASSLISGTGSDTQYF
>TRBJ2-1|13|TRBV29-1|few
CNVEVRLDGEQFF
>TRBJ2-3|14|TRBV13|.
CASSLRGTTDTQYF
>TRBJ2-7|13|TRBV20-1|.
CSASLAGVYEQHF